Below, 2 T cell receptor beta chains from the same sample are listed, as sequenced in a study of identical twins. TCRdb independently ran MiXCR on the 5' RACE reads; one entry per CDR3 protein. This sample has about 700,000 distinct CDR3 sequences, with around 5.7% found just once. Sequenced sample: naive T cells sorted from blood. Every receptor here comes from a man between 18 and 29 years old in good health.

The table lists this clonotype with a few counts. V usage is TRBV6-5 and J usage is TRBJ2-7; D gene uncertain. The germline V gene has CDR1 MNHEY and CDR2 SVGAGI. The CDR3 has 12 residues. V was shortened by 7 bases and J by 1 base, with 8 bases between the two germline ends. The CDR3 bases are TGTGCCAGCACTTCCCCATCCTACGAGCAGTACGTC. Its translation is CASTSPSYEQYV.

V and J are TRBV5-1 and TRBJ2-2; no clear D. The CDR3 is 16 amino acids. V lost 2 bases and J 0 bases, leaving 11 bases between the germline ends. Germline-derived CDR1 and CDR2 are SGHRS and YFSETQ. CDR3 DNA sequence: TGCGCCAGCAGCTTTTTTGAGATGGCGAACACCGGGGAGCTGTTTTTT. It is translated as CASSFFEMANTGELFF.